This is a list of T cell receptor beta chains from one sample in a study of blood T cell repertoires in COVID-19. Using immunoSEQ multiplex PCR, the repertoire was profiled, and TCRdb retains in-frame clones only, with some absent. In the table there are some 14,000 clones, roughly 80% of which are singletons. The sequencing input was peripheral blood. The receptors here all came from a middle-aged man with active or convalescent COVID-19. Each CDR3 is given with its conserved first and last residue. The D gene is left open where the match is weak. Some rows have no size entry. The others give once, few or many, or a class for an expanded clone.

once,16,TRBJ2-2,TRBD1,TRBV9,TGTGCCAGCAGCGTAGAACAGGGGGTATGGTCCGGGGAGCTGTTTTTT,CASSVEQGVWSGELFF
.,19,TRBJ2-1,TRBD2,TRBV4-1,TGCGCCAGCAGCCCCAGGTTGGCGGGGGGATACAGCTCCTACAATGAGCAGTTCTTC,CASSPRLAGGYSSYNEQFF
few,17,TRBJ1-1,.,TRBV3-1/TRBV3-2,TGTGCCAGCAGCTACGGGGGGTATGGGGAAATGAACACTGAAGCTTTCTTT,CASSYGGYGEMNTEAFF
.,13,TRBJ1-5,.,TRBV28,TGTGCCAGCAGCCCGCAGGGGAATCAGCCCCAGCATTTT,CASSPQGNQPQHF
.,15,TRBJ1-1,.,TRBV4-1,TGCGCCAGCAGCCAAGTCGGTGTTATGAACACTGAAGCTTTCTTT,CASSQVGVMNTEAFF
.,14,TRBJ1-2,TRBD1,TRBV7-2,TGTGCCAGCAGCACCGCACAGGGGTTCTATGGCTACACCTTC,CASSTAQGFYGYTF
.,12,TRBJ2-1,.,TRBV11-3,TGTGCCAGCAGCTCTCAGGGCGATGAGCAGTTCTTC,CASSSQGDEQFF
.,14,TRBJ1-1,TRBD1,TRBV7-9,TGTGCCAGCAGTAAACAGGGGGGGAACACTGAAGCTTTCTTT,CASSKQGGNTEAFF
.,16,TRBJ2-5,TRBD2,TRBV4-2,TGTGCCAGCAGCCAAGATCCAGCGGGGGGGCCAGAGACCCAGTACTTC,CASSQDPAGGPETQYF
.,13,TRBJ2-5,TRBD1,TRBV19,TGTGCCAGTAGCCGGACAGGGTCGGGGACCCAGTACTTC,CASSRTGSGTQYF
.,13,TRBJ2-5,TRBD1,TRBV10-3,TGTGCCATCAGCGACCCCAGGGGGATGACCCAGTACTTC,CAISDPRGMTQYF
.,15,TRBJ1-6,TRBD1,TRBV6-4,TGTGCCAGCAGTGTACAGGGGGGAGCAAATTCACCCCTCCACTTT,CASSVQGGANSPLHF
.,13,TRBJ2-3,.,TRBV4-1,TGCGCCAGCAGCCTACATCTTACAGATACGCAGTATTTT,CASSLHLTDTQYF
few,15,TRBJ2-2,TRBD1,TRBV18,TGTGCCAGCGCTACAGGGGGCGCAAACACCGGGGAGCTGTTTTTT,CASATGGANTGELFF
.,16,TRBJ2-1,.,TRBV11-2,TGTGCCAGCAGCCAGATTGGGGGGAACTTCTACAATGAGCAGTTCTTC,CASSQIGGNFYNEQFF
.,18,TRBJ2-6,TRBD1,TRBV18,TGTGCCAGCTCCCCCGCTGAACAGGGGCAAACTGGGGCCAACGTCCTGACTTTC,CASSPAEQGQTGANVLTF
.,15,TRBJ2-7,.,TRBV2,TGTGCCAGCAGGCTGGATACCGGGAGCTCCTACGAGCAGTACTTC,CASRLDTGSSYEQYF
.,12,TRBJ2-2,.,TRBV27,TGTGCCAGCAGTCCCAGTCGTTCAGAGCTGTTTTTT,CASSPSRSELFF
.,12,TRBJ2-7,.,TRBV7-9,TGTGCCAGCAGCCAAACAGGGCCGGGGCAGTACTTC,CASSQTGPGQYF
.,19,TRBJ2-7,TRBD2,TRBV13,TGTGCCAGCAGCCGCAGTTGGCGGGGGGGCCGCGGTATTTCCCACGAGCAGTACTTC,CASSRSWRGGRGISHEQYF
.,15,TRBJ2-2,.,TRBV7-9,TGTGCCAGCAGCCAGGGGTACATATCCACCGGGGAGCTGTTTTTT,CASSQGYISTGELFF
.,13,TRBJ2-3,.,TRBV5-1,TGCGCCAGCAGCTTGTATGGCACAGATACGCAGTATTTT,CASSLYGTDTQYF
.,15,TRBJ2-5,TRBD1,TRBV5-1,TGCGCCAGCAAGGCGGTTAGGGAACAGGGGGAGACCCAGTACTTC,CASKAVREQGETQYF
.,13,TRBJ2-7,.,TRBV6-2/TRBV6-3,TGTGCCAGCAGTTACGCAGGGAAGTACGAGCAGTACTTC,CASSYAGKYEQYF
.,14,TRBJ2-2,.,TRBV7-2,TGTGCCAGCAGACCACAGGCTCTTTACGGGGAGCTGTTTTTT,CASRPQALYGELFF
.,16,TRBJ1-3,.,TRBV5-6,TGTGCCAGCAGCTTTCTTCCAGGGTTAGCTGGAAACACCATATATTTT,CASSFLPGLAGNTIYF
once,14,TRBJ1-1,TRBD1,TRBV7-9,TGTGCCAGCAGCCCGGGACAGGTGAACACTGAAGCTTTCTTT,CASSPGQVNTEAFF
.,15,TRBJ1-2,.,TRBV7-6,TGTGCCAGCAGCTTAATCGACGGGGCTAACTATGGCTACACCTTC,CASSLIDGANYGYTF
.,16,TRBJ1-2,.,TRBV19,TGTGCCAGTAGTACCAACCCTCGGGACACCAACTATGGCTACACCTTC,CASSTNPRDTNYGYTF
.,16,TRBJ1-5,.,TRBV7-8,TGTGCCAGCAGCTCCACCCAGGGTAGGACGGATCAGCCCCAGCATTTT,CASSSTQGRTDQPQHF
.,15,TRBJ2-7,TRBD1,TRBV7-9,TGTGCCAGCAGCTTATTACAGGGGGTAACCTACGAGCAGTACTTC,CASSLLQGVTYEQYF
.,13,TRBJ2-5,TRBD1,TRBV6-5,TGTGCCAGCAGCCGGGACAGGGAAGAGACCCAGTACTTC,CASSRDREETQYF
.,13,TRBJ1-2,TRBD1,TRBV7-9,TGTGCCGGAGAAGTTACAGGGGACTATGGCTACACCTTC,CAGEVTGDYGYTF
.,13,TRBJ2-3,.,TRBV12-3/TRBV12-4,TGTGCCAGCAGTTTCTCGAGCACAGATACGCAGTATTTT,CASSFSSTDTQYF
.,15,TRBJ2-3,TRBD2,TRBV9,TGTGCCAGCAGCGTAATTAGCGGGGGGGCAGATACGCAGTATTTT,CASSVISGGADTQYF
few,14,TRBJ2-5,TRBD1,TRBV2,TGTGCCAGCGGGGGAGACAGGGGACAAGAGACCCAGTACTTC,CASGGDRGQETQYF
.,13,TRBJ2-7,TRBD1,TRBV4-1,TGCGCCAGCAGCCCACCAGGACAGGACGAGCAGTACTTC,CASSPPGQDEQYF
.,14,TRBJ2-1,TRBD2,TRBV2,TGTGCCAGCGGGAGGGACGTTACCTACAATGAGCAGTTCTTC,CASGRDVTYNEQFF
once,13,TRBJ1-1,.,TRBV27,TGTGCCAGCAGTTTGTACAGGTCCACTGAAGCTTTCTTT,CASSLYRSTEAFF
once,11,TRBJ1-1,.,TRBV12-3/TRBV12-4,TGTGCCAGCAGTCCGGGGGTGGCGGCTTTCTTT,CASSPGVAAFF
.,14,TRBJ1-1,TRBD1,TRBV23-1,TGCGCCAGCAGTCTAATCCGGGACAGGGGCAAAGCTTTCTTT,CASSLIRDRGKAFF
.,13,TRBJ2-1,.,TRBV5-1,TGCGCCAGCGGAAAAACAGGGTGGGATGAGCAGTTCTTC,CASGKTGWDEQFF
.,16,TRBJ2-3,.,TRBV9,TGTGCCAGCAGCGTTAGTGGGGGGGCCGGCACAGATACGCAGTATTTT,CASSVSGGAGTDTQYF
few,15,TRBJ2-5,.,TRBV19,TGTGCCAGTAGTATTTCATCCCGGGATCAGGAGACCCAGTACTTC,CASSISSRDQETQYF
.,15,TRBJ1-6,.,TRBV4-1,TGCGCCAGCAGCCAAGATCGGGGAACTTGGTCACCCCTCCACTTT,CASSQDRGTWSPLHF
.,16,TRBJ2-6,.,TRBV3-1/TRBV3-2,TGTGCCAGCAGCCCGTGGGGGCGCTCTGGGGCCAACGTCCTGACTTTC,CASSPWGRSGANVLTF
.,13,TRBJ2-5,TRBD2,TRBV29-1,TGCAGCGTTTTTAGCGGGGGTCAAGAGACCCAGTACTTC,CSVFSGGQETQYF